What follows are 27 T cell receptor beta chains derived from one specimen sequenced in a study of T-cell reconstitution after alpha-beta-depleted transplantation in children. Unique molecular identifiers tagged the TCRbeta library. TCRdb fed the PCR reads into MiXCR, producing one record per CDR3 protein. This table holds some 490,000 distinct CDR3 sequences, about an eighth found once. Sequences were derived from PBMCs from the stem cell graft donor, sampled from the stem cell graft. Receptors were obtained from a human donor who donated a stem cell graft to a child with combined immunodeficiency.

The V and J genes are TRBV27 and TRBJ2-5; weak D call: TRBD1 (5 bases). V was clipped by 3 bases and J by 4 bases, with 9 bases between them. The CDR3 sequence is 13 residues long. The germline gives CDR1 MNHEY, CDR2 SMNVEV (reference sequence). CDR3 coding DNA: TGTGCCAGCAGTTTTGCAGGGCCAGAGACCCAGTACTTC. As protein: CASSFAGPETQYF.

The CDR3: CASSPPRLAGLDTQYF. The CDR3 DNA is TGTGCCAGCAGCCCACCCCGATTAGCGGGATTAGATACGCAGTATTTT. The chain links TRBV11-3 to TRBJ2-3, with TRBD2 matching over 8 bases. The CDR3 runs 16 residues. Germline loops: CDR1 SGHNT, CDR2 YENEEA. J was trimmed by 5 bases and V by 5 bases; bases with no gene match: 12.

A remark on this clonotype: An end of the junction differs from the germline gene, which may be a read error. The genes are TRBV7-8 and TRBJ2-5; D tentatively fits TRBD1 or TRBD2 (6 bases each). Germline V CDR1 and CDR2: SGHVS, FQNEAQ. The CDR3 runs to 14 residues. CDR3: CASTLGGGDETQYF. CDR3 coding DNA: TGTGCCAGCACCTTAGGAGGGGGAGACGAGACCCAGTACTTC.

V and J are TRBV5-1 and TRBJ1-1; D not resolved. Germline values: CDR1 SGHRS, CDR2 YFSETQ. This CDR3 comprises 14 residues. V gave up 0 bases and J gave up 3 bases, with 9 bases separating them. CDR3 sequence reads: CASSLGLGYTEAFF. CDR3 nucleotide sequence: TGCGCCAGCAGCTTGGGCTTAGGCTACACTGAAGCTTTCTTT.

V gene TRBV12-3 or TRBV12-4 combines with J gene TRBJ1-2; TRBD1 matches 8 bases. After removal of 3 bases from V and 2 bases from J, the junction contained 5 bases not matched to a gene. The CDR3 is 15 amino acids. CDR3 nucleotides: TGTGCCAGCAGTTTTGGGACAGGAACAAACTATGGCTACACCTTC. Its translation: CASSFGTGTNYGYTF.

The rearrangement uses TRBV20-1 and TRBJ2-1, with a possible D match to TRBD2 (6 bases). Per germline, CDR1 DFQATT and CDR2 SNEGSKA (reference sequence). V lost 1 base and J 1 base, leaving 17 bases between the germline ends. The CDR3 contains 17 residues. CDR3 residues: CSARVWGTGESYNEQFF. CDR3 bases: TGCAGTGCTAGAGTCTGGGGTACGGGAGAGTCCTACAATGAGCAGTTCTTC.

The chain has TRBV12-3 or TRBV12-4 and TRBJ2-3, with D unresolved. The CDR3 runs 12 residues. The ends were cut back, 5 bases at V and 4 bases at J, with 7 bases in the middle. The CDR3 loop is CASSTNADTQYF. The CDR3 region has the DNA TGTGCCAGCAGTACAAACGCAGATACGCAGTATTTT.

This clonotype was seen a few times. The genes are TRBV29-1 and TRBJ1-5; the D gene is possibly TRBD1 (6 bases). Trimming shortened V by 0 bases and J by 5 bases, and 17 bases separated the two germline ends. CDR3 length: 16 amino acids. Germline loops: CDR1 SQVTM, CDR2 ANQGSEA. CDR3 residues: CSVEERGAPVHQPQHF. As DNA, the CDR3 is TGCAGCGTTGAAGAAAGGGGGGCCCCCGTTCATCAGCCCCAGCATTTT.

In this sample, this clonotype turned up a few times. This chain uses TRBV29-1 with TRBJ2-3, with D perhaps matching TRBD2 (6 bases). The CDR3 is 13 residues long. Germline CDR1 reads SQVTM; CDR2 reads ANQGSEA. V was cut by 6 bases and J by 2 bases, with 12 bases left in between. As DNA, the CDR3 is TGCAGCGTGCCGCGGGGATACACAGATACGCAGTATTTT. This encodes CSVPRGYTDTQYF.

V usage is TRBV29-1 and J usage is TRBJ2-1, with D maybe TRBD1 (5 bases). The V and J ends lost 4 bases and 5 bases respectively, with 21 bases between them. This CDR3 contains 16 residues. Germline values: CDR1 SQVTM, CDR2 ANQGSEA. CDR3 amino acids: CSVAGWMDRLHNEQFF. CDR3 in DNA: TGCAGCGTTGCAGGGTGGATGGACCGATTGCACAATGAGCAGTTCTTC.

This clonotype was seen more than once but under ten times. The gene calls are TRBV2 and TRBJ2-3, with D uncertain. Germline CDR1 SNHLY, CDR2 FYNNEI. The CDR3 contains 15 residues. Deletions cut 3 bases from V and 3 bases from J, with 13 bases between. The CDR3, as DNA: TGTGCCAGCAGTGAGGGTCGCAGGTGGACAGATACGCAGTATTTT. Amino acids: CASSEGRRWTDTQYF.

The table lists this clonotype with a few counts. The chain joins TRBV11-1 to TRBJ2-7, with D possibly TRBD2 on 6 matching bases. V lost 6 bases and J lost 0, with 12 bases in between. The CDR3 spans 14 residues. Germline values: CDR1 SGHAT, CDR2 FQDESV (reference sequence). CDR3 in amino acids: CASSLRDFSYEQYF. For the CDR3, the DNA is TGTGCCAGCAGTCTTAGGGACTTCTCCTACGAGCAGTACTTC. The full variable domain, completed using reference TRBV11-1 and TRBJ2-7, is EAEVAQSPRYKITEKSQAVAFWCDPISGHATLYWYRQILGQGPELLVQFQDESVVDDSQLPKDRFSAERLKGVDSTLKIQPAELGDSAMYLCASSLRDFSYEQYFGPGTRLTVT.

This clonotype was counted between two and nine times. The rearrangement links TRBV7-3 to TRBJ2-3; no definite D call. The CDR3 is made up of 15 amino acids. Germline assignment: CDR1 SGHTA and CDR2 FQGTGA. V lost 4 bases to trimming and J lost 0 bases, with 11 bases between them. The CDR3 DNA reads as TGTGCCAGCAGCTCCCACCTGGCTAGCACAGATACGCAGTATTTT. As protein: CASSSHLASTDTQYF.

This chain links TRBV5-1 with TRBJ2-3; perhaps D is TRBD1 or TRBD2 (6 bases each). Germline assignment: CDR1 SGHRS and CDR2 YFSETQ. Trimming took 4 bases from V and 2 from J, leaving 11 bases between them. The CDR3 has 14 residues. The CDR3 DNA reads TGCGCCAGCAGCCCGGGGGACAACACAGATACGCAGTATTTT. Its translation: CASSPGDNTDTQYF.

This clonotype was found a few times. The chain recombines TRBV20-1 with TRBJ2-3, with D possibly TRBD2 on 6 matching bases. Germline CDR1 is DFQATT and CDR2 is SNEGSKA (reference sequence). This CDR3 region has 12 residues. Trimming shortened V by 7 bases and J by 2 bases, and 10 bases separated the two germline ends. CDR3 residues: CSVAGPTDTQYF. DNA for the CDR3: TGCAGTGTGGCGGGGCCCACAGATACGCAGTATTTT.

This clonotype was recorded many times. This rearrangement joins TRBV6-2 or TRBV6-3 to TRBJ1-1; 10 nucleotides match TRBD1. The CDR3 extends over 14 amino acids. Germline V gene sequence: CDR1 MNHEY, CDR2 SVGEGT. The J segment lost 6 bases and the V segment lost 5 bases, leaving 6 bases of the junction unmatched. This CDR3 is CASSPGTGAAEAFF. The CDR3 coding sequence is TGTGCCAGCAGTCCCGGGACAGGGGCTGCTGAAGCTTTCTTT.

In its sample, this clonotype was seen a few times. The V call is TRBV30, the J call TRBJ2-5; 8 bases are a match to TRBD2. Germline trimming cut 4 bases from V and 5 bases from J; bases unmatched to any gene: 15. CDR1 and CDR2 from the germline V gene are GTSNPN and SVGIG (reference sequence). This CDR3 comprises 16 residues. DNA for the CDR3: TGTGCCTGGATCGCCCGGGCAGCGGGGGATGGGGAGACCCAGTACTTC. Translation: CAWIARAAGDGETQYF.

In DNA form, the CDR3 reads TGTGCCAGCAGTCCGACTAGCGGGAGCAGGAATGAGCAGTTCTTC. Translated, it gives CASSPTSGSRNEQFF. The chain uses TRBV12-3 or TRBV12-4 and TRBJ2-1, with 12 bases aligning to TRBD2. V dropped 5 bases and J dropped 7; count of bases not matched to a gene: 6. CDR3 size: 15 residues.

This clonotype was observed a few times. The J gene is TRBJ1-2, the V gene TRBV28; perhaps TRBD1 as D (5 bases). The CDR3 has 17 residues. Germline CDR1 MDHEN, CDR2 SYDVKM. Trimming cost V 5 bases and J 4 bases, with 23 bases left between them. CDR3 residues: CASSHHSPRDLGYGYTF. CDR3 in DNA: TGTGCCAGCAGTCACCACTCCCCCAGGGACCTCGGCTATGGCTACACCTTC.

The chain uses TRBV7-6 and TRBJ2-1; 14 bases fit TRBD2. Germline V gene sequence: CDR1 SGHVS, CDR2 FNYEAQ. CDR3 size: 19 residues. The V and J ends lost 1 base and 8 bases, in that order; junction bases with no gene match: 13. CDR3 amino acids: CASSLGRLRLAGGHDEQFF. The DNA of the CDR3 is TGTGCCAGCAGCTTAGGACGTCTACGACTAGCGGGGGGGCACGATGAGCAGTTCTTC.

The V and J genes are TRBV6-2 or TRBV6-3 and TRBJ2-4; 10 bases match TRBD1. Trimming removed 6 bases from V and 1 base from J; junction bases left unmatched: 0. Germline CDR1 reads MNHEY; CDR2 reads SVGEGT. This CDR3 is 14 amino acids long. The CDR3 region has the DNA TGTGCCAGCAGGGGACAGGGGGCCAAAAACATTCAGTACTTC. Translated, it gives CASRGQGAKNIQYF.

This clonotype has a count of ten or more. The chain combines TRBV20-1 with TRBJ2-7; TRBD2 aligns across 9 bases. After removal of 6 bases from V and 2 bases from J, the junction contained 8 bases not matched to a gene. The germline V gene has CDR1 DFQATT and CDR2 SNEGSKA (reference sequence). This CDR3 contains 14 residues. The CDR3: CSASGGIGTYEQYF. CDR3 sequence (DNA): TGCAGTGCCAGCGGGGGGATCGGGACCTACGAGCAGTACTTC.

CDR3 in amino acids: CSVNRGGFGTQYF. The CDR3 nucleotides read TGCAGCGTAAACAGGGGAGGCTTTGGTACGCAGTATTTT. The V and J genes are TRBV29-1 and TRBJ2-3; D perhaps matches TRBD1 (7 bases). V gave up 6 bases and J gave up 8 bases, with 18 bases separating them. This CDR3 has 13 amino acids. CDR1 SQVTM and CDR2 ANQGSEA come from the germline V gene.

The rearrangement links TRBV9 to TRBJ1-1; weak D call: TRBD1 (5 bases). The CDR3 consists of 16 residues. Trimming removed 3 bases from V and 4 bases from J, with 19 bases in between. The germline CDR1 and CDR2 sequences are SGDLS and YYNGEE. CDR3 sequence: CASSALPQVSTTEAFF. The CDR3 nucleotides read TGTGCCAGCAGCGCCCTCCCACAGGTTTCGACCACTGAAGCTTTCTTT.

The table lists this clonotype with a few counts. The V and J genes are TRBV5-1 and TRBJ2-1, with a tentative D call TRBD1 (6 bases). The germline gives CDR1 SGHRS, CDR2 YFSETQ. The CDR3 is 14 residues long. V shed 2 bases and J shed 2 bases, with 8 bases lying between them. CDR3 in amino acids: CASSFTGTYNEQFF. The DNA of the CDR3 is TGCGCCAGCAGCTTCACAGGGACCTACAATGAGCAGTTCTTC.

This clonotype has only a few counts. V usage is TRBV12-3 or TRBV12-4 and J usage is TRBJ1-2; weak D call: TRBD1 (6 bases). This CDR3 is 14 amino acids long. With 5 bases removed from V and 5 bases from J, the gap between germline ends came to 15 bases. The CDR3 sequence is CASSKLQGSYGYTF. CDR3 bases: TGTGCCAGCAGTAAACTACAGGGAAGTTATGGCTACACCTTC.

The chain is built from TRBV5-1 and TRBJ1-6, with D unclear. The germline gives CDR1 SGHRS, CDR2 YFSETQ. The CDR3 contains 14 residues. With 1 base removed from V and 6 bases from J, the gap between germline ends came to 8 bases. CDR3 loop: CASSLWSLNSPLHF. CDR3 nucleotide sequence: TGCGCCAGCAGCTTGTGGAGTCTTAATTCACCCCTCCACTTT.